The clone carrying this TCR beta chain was seen a few times. The antigen is unknown. The sample originates from a study of T cells in Graves' hyperthyroidism and ophthalmopathy. Points from the study as a whole: The model foresaw ophthalmopathy a median roughly 6.5 months prior to onset. Most thyroid clonotypes with frequency above 0.001 were detected in blood.

From RNA transcripts, TCR beta CDR3 regions were amplified. Initially, a first-round RT-PCR of the TCR CDR3 employed the HTBI primer set. Each CDR3 protein gets one entry after TCRdb re-called the multiplex PCR reads with MiXCR. In the table there are 500,000 to 650,000 distinct CDR3 sequences, 15% to 20% of which are singletons. On the basis of clinical symptoms, serum thyroxine and TRAb, thyroid ultrasound and orbital computed tomography, diagnoses were made. The source material was blood. This clonotype originated in a woman aged 18-29 years with Graves' ophthalmopathy.

CDR3 amino acids: CASSYSARDSISPLHF. In DNA form, the CDR3 reads TGTGCCAGCAGTTACTCGGCCCGGGACAGTATTTCACCCCTCCACTTT. The chain carries TRBV6-5 and TRBJ1-6, with 7 bases lining up with TRBD1. Germline V gives CDR1 MNHEY, CDR2 SVGAGI. V lost 0 bases and J lost 9; bases outside the gene matches: 8. This CDR3 region has 16 residues.